This T cell receptor (beta chain) came from a study of T cells in Graves' hyperthyroidism and ophthalmopathy. The study's findings and limits: A model using 13 V-J features told ophthalmopathy apart from stable hyperthyroidism. Median prediction lead before ophthalmopathy onset was about 6.3 months with the model.

Pregnant or lactating patients were excluded, as were those with uncontrolled infection or other autoimmune disease. Diagnosing involved the use of clinical symptoms, serum thyroxine and TRAb, thyroid ultrasound and orbital computed tomography. Researchers amplified the TCR beta CDR3 regions from RNA transcripts. HTBI primers drove first-round RT-PCR of the TCR CDR3. TCRdb re-called the multiplex PCR reads through MiXCR, storing one row per CDR3 protein. The repertoire holds a few hundred thousand distinct CDR3 sequences, roughly 46% seen once, with approximately 7.5% in the top ten. With respect to this clonotype: Its antigen is as yet unknown.

The specimen was peripheral blood or thyroid tissue (not recorded which). This TCR was recovered from a woman aged 18-29 years with Graves' hyperthyroidism.

The chain's CDR3 is CASSPGGTAQETQYF. CDR3 nucleotides: TGTGCCAGCAGTCCGGGGGGGACAGCACAAGAGACCCAGTACTTC. The V gene is TRBV12-3 or TRBV12-4, the J gene TRBJ2-5, with D possibly matching TRBD2 (8 bases). The length of the CDR3 is 15 residues. Trimming took 5 bases from V and 2 from J, leaving 15 bases between them.